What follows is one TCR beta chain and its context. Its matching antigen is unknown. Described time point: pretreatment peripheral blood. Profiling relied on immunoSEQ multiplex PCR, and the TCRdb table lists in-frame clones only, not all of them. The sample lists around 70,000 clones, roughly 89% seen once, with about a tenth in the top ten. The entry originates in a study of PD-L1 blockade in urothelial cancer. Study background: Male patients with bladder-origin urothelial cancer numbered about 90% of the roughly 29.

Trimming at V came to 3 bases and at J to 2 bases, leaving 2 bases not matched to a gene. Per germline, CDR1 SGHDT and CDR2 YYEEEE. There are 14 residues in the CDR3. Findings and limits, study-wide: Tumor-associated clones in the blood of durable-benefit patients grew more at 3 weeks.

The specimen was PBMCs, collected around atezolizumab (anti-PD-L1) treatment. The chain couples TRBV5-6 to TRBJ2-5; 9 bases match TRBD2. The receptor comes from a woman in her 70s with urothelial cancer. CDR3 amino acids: CASSWTSVQETQYF. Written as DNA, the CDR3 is TGTGCCAGCAGCTGGACTAGCGTACAAGAGACCCAGTACTTC.